One sample yielded the 14 T cell receptor beta chains listed below, sequenced in a study of blood T cell repertoires in COVID-19. Only in-frame clones appear in the TCRdb table, and some are missing; sequencing was by immunoSEQ multiplex PCR. This sample has roughly 440,000 clones, with 88% found just once. Sequencing was carried out using peripheral blood. The receptors shown here come from a woman aged 50 to 60 with COVID-19, enrolled during active disease.

This clone was recorded once. The rearrangement uses TRBV28 and TRBJ1-1, with D possibly TRBD1 on 5 matching bases. Deletions cut 7 bases from V and 5 bases from J, with 14 bases between. Germline V gene sequence: CDR1 MDHEN, CDR2 SYDVKM. The CDR3 consists of 13 residues. DNA of the CDR3: TGTGCCAGCATCCCAGGAGGGGTAACTGAAGCTTTCTTT. Translated, it gives CASIPGGVTEAFF.

The genes are TRBV3-1 (or the pseudogene TRBV3-2) and TRBJ1-4, with D maybe TRBD1 (6 bases). In germline, CDR1 is LGHDT, CDR2 YNNKEL (reference sequence). V was pared by 0 bases and J by 6 bases, with 14 bases between. CDR3 length: 16 residues. The CDR3 spells CASSQDRDTNDEKLFF. CDR3 nucleotides: TGTGCCAGCAGCCAAGACCGGGACACGAACGATGAAAAACTGTTTTTT.

The chain has TRBV19 and TRBJ1-6; TRBD1 agrees at 7 bases. This CDR3 comprises 18 residues. J gave up 7 bases and V 5 bases, and 17 bases lay outside the gene matches. Germline CDR1 LNHDA, CDR2 SQIVND (reference sequence). The CDR3 bases are TGTGCCAGTAGTCCCGGGACAGACTCCTTTTCGGGGAATTCACCCCTCCACTTT. This encodes CASSPGTDSFSGNSPLHF.

V usage is TRBV6-4 and J usage is TRBJ1-6, with D uncertain. The V gene's germline CDR1 is MRHNA and CDR2 SNTAGT. V gave up 3 bases and J gave up 5 bases, with 5 bases separating them. The CDR3 is 13 amino acids. In DNA form, the CDR3 reads TGTGCCAGCAGTGAGGCAGATAATTCACCCCTCCACTTT. Amino acid sequence: CASSEADNSPLHF.

This clone was found a few times. This rearrangement joins TRBV7-9 to TRBJ1-1; D unclear. Germline CDR1 reads SEHNR; CDR2 reads FQNEAQ (reference sequence). The CDR3 totals 14 residues. The V end lost 5 bases, the J end lost 3 bases, and 13 bases lay between the germline ends. CDR3: CASSLTQGDTEAFF. DNA for the CDR3: TGTGCCAGCAGCCTAACCCAAGGAGACACTGAAGCTTTCTTT. The full variable domain, completed using reference TRBV7-9 and TRBJ1-1, is DTGVSQNPRHKITKRGQNVTFRCDPISEHNRLYWYRQTLGQGPEFLTYFQNEAQLEKSRLLSDRFSAERPKGSFSTLEIQRTEQGDSAMYLCASSLTQGDTEAFFGQGTRLTVV.

The V gene is TRBV9, the J gene TRBJ2-1; a possible D gene is TRBD2 (5 bases). The CDR3 length is 12 residues. Germline V gene sequence: CDR1 SGDLS, CDR2 YYNGEE. Trimming shortened V by 8 bases and J by 9 bases, and 15 bases separated the two germline ends. The CDR3 region has the DNA TGTGCCAGTGGAGCGGACTGGGGTGAGCAGTTCTTC. This translates into CASGADWGEQFF. Full variable domain (outside the CDR3, taken from reference TRBV9 and TRBJ2-1): DSGVTQTPKHLITATGQRVTLRCSPRSGDLSVYWYQQSLDQGLQFLIQYYNGEERAKGNILERFSAQQFPDLHSELNLSSLELGDSALYFCASGADWGEQFFGPGTRLTVL.

The V gene is TRBV18, the J gene TRBJ1-1, with 7 nucleotides matching TRBD1. V dropped 5 bases and J dropped 1; count of bases not matched to a gene: 4. The CDR3 is 14 residues long. Germline CDR1 reads KGHSH; CDR2 reads LQKENI. The CDR3 nucleotides read TGTGCCAGCTCATCGGGACAGACGAACACTGAAGCTTTCTTT. This sequence encodes CASSSGQTNTEAFF.

This chain uses TRBV9 with TRBJ2-1; possibly TRBD1 for D (7 bases). V was clipped by 4 bases and J by 5 bases, with 13 bases between them. The CDR3 is 14 amino acids. Germline assignment: CDR1 SGDLS and CDR2 YYNGEE. In DNA form, the CDR3 reads TGTGCCAGCAGCCCGGAGGGGGCCAACAATGAGCAGTTCTTC. Its translation is CASSPEGANNEQFF.

Of note for this clone: The sample carries other DNA sequences with the same CDR3. The J gene is TRBJ1-4, the V gene TRBV5-5; TRBD1 agrees at 7 bases. This CDR3 is built from 15 residues. Germline V gene lookup returns CDR1 SGHKS and CDR2 YYEKEE (reference sequence). Losses at the gene ends were 1 base for V and 0 bases for J; bases not matched to a gene: 0. The CDR3 DNA reads TGTGCCAGCAGCTTGCAGGGGGCAACTAATGAAAAACTGTTTTTT. This sequence encodes CASSLQGATNEKLFF.

CDR3 sequence reads: CASSLPQGARTEAFF. The CDR3 DNA sequence: TGTGCCAGCAGCCTCCCCCAGGGGGCAAGAACTGAAGCTTTCTTT. The V gene is TRBV6-6, the J gene TRBJ1-1, with TRBD1 identical over 8 bases. The CDR3 loop spans 15 amino acids. V lost 6 bases, J lost 5 bases, and 11 bases stayed unmatched. Germline V gene sequence: CDR1 MNHNY, CDR2 SVGAGI (reference sequence).

The chain carries TRBV9 and TRBJ2-5; 8 positions match TRBD2. Trimming cost V 0 bases and J 5 bases; bases outside gene matches: 12. CDR3 length: 17 residues. The germline V gene has CDR1 SGDLS and CDR2 YYNGEE. CDR3 DNA: TGTGCCAGCAGCGTAGGGTCGTCCGGGGGGGCTGTGGAGACCCAGTACTTC. This codes for CASSVGSSGGAVETQYF.

This clone has a single count. The chain carries TRBV28 and TRBJ1-1, with 9 bases lining up with TRBD1. V shed 7 bases and J 2 bases; nucleotides not matched to a gene: 8. Germline lookup yields CDR1 MDHEN and CDR2 SYDVKM. The CDR3 runs to 15 residues. CDR3 sequence: CASNKQGAGNTEAFF. CDR3 bases: TGTGCCAGCAATAAACAGGGGGCGGGAAACACTGAAGCTTTCTTT.

In regard to this clone: The same CDR3 also results from other DNA sequences found in this sample. The chain links TRBV6-5 to TRBJ1-2; 8 bases are shared with TRBD1. The junction had 6 bases not matched to a gene; V was cut back by 5 bases and J by 4 bases. Germline loops: CDR1 MNHEY, CDR2 SVGAGI. The CDR3 is 14 residues long. CDR3 sequence (DNA): TGTGCCAGCAGTCACAGGGGGGAAGGCTATGGCTACACCTTC. This gives the protein CASSHRGEGYGYTF.

This sequence joins TRBV18 and TRBJ2-2, with D perhaps matching TRBD1 (5 bases). Trimming stripped 3 bases from V and 0 bases from J, with 11 bases between. The CDR3 sequence is 16 residues long. The germline CDR1 and CDR2 sequences are KGHSH and LQKENI. CDR3 sequence reads: CASSPGGRANTGELFF. The CDR3 nucleotides read TGTGCCAGCTCACCTGGTGGCAGGGCGAACACCGGGGAGCTGTTTTTT.